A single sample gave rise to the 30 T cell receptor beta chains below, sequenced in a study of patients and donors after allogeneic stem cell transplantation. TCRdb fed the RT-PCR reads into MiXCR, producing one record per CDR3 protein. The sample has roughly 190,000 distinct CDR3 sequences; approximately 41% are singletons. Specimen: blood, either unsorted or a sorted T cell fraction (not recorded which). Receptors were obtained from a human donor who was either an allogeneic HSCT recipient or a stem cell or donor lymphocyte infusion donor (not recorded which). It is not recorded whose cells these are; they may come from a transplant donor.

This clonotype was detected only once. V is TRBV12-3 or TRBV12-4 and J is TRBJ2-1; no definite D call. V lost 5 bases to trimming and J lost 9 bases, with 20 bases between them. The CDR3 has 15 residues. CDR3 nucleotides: TGTGCCAGCAGTCCCACTACCCCTAGAGTCGGTGAGCAGTTCTTC. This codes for CASSPTTPRVGEQFF.

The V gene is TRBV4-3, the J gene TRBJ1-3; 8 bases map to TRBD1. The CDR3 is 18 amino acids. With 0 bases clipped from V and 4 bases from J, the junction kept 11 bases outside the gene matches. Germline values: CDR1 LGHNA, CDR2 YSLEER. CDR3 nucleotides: TGCGCCAGCAGCCAAGATATCGGCAGGGGGCAAGTGGGAAACACCATATATTTT. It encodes CASSQDIGRGQVGNTIYF.

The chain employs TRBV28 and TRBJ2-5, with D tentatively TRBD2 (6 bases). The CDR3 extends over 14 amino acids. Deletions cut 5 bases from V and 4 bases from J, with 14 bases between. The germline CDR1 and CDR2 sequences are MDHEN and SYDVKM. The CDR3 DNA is TGTGCCAGCAGTCTGGGGGGACCTGGAGAGACCCAGTACTTC. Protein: CASSLGGPGETQYF. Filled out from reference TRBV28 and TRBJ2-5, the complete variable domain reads DVKVTQSSRYLVKRTGEKVFLECVQDMDHENMFWYRQDPGLGLRLIYFSYDVKMKEKGDIPEGYSVSREKKERFSLILESASTNQTSMYLCASSLGGPGETQYFGPGTRLLVL.

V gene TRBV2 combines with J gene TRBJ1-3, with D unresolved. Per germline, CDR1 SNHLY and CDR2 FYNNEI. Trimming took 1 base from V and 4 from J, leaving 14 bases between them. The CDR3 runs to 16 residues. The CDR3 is CASSEDGPGSGNTIYF. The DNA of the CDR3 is TGTGCCAGCAGTGAAGATGGTCCTGGATCAGGAAACACCATATATTTT.

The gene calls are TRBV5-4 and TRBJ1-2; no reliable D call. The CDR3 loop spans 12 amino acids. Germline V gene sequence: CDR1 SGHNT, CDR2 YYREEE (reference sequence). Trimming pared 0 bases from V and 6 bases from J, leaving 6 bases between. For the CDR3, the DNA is TGTGCCAGCAGCTTGGCTACGGATGGCTACACCTTC. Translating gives CASSLATDGYTF.

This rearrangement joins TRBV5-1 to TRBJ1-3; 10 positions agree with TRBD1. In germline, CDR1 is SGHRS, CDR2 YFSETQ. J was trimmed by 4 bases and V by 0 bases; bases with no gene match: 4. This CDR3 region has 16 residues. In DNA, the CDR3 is TGCGCCAGCAGCTTGGGACAGGGGGCTACAGGAAACACCATATATTTT. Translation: CASSLGQGATGNTIYF.

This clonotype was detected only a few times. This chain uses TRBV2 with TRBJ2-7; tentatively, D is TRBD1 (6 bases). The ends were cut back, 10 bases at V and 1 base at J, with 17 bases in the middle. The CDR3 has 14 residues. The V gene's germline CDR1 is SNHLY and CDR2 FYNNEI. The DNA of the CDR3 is TGTGCCACCAACAGGGAAATGACTTCCTACGAGCAGTACTTC. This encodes CATNREMTSYEQYF.

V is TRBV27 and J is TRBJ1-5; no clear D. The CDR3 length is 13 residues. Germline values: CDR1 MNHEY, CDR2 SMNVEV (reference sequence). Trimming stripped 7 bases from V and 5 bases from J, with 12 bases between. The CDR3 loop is CASTDAPHQPQHF. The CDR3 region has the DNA TGTGCCAGCACCGACGCCCCCCATCAGCCCCAGCATTTT.

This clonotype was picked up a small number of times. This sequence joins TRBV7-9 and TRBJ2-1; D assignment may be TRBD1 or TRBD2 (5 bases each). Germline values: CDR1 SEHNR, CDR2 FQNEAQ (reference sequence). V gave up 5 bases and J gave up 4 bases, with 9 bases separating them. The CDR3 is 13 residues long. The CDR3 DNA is TGTGCCAGCAGCCGGGACGGGTACAATGAGCAGTTCTTC. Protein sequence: CASSRDGYNEQFF.

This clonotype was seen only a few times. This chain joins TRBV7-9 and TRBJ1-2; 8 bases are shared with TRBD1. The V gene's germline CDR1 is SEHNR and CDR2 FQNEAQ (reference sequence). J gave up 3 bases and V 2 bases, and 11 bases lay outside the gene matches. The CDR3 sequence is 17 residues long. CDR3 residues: CASSLRRQGASHYGYTF. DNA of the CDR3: TGTGCCAGCAGCTTAAGGAGGCAGGGGGCTTCGCACTATGGCTACACCTTC.

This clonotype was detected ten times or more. CDR3 in amino acids: CASSEAFGTEDNYGYTF. CDR3 nucleotides: TGTGCCAGCAGTGAAGCTTTCGGGACAGAAGATAACTATGGCTACACCTTC. The chain uses TRBV2 and TRBJ1-2, with 7 nucleotides matching TRBD1. Per the germline V gene, CDR1 is SNHLY and CDR2 is FYNNEI. The CDR3 totals 17 residues. V lost 0 bases and J lost 1; bases outside the gene matches: 8.

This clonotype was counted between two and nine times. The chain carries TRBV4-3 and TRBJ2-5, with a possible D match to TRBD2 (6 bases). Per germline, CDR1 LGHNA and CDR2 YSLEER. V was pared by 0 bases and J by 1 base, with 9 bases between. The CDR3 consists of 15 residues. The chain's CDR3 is CASSQDWDSQETQYF. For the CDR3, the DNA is TGCGCCAGCAGCCAAGACTGGGACTCCCAAGAGACCCAGTACTTC.

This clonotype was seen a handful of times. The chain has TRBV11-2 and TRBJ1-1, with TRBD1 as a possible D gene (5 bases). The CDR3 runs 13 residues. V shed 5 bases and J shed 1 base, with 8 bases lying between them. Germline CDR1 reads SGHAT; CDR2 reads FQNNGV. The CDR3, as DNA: TGTGCCAGCAGCCAGGGCGCGAACACTGAAGCTTTCTTT. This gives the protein CASSQGANTEAFF.

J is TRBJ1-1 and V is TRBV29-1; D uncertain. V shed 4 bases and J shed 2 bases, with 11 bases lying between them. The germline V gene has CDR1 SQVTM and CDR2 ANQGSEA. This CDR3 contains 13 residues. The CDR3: CSVGLDGNTEAFF. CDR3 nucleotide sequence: TGCAGCGTTGGTTTGGACGGAAACACTGAAGCTTTCTTT. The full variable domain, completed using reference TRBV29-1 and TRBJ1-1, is SAVISQKPSRDICQRGTSLTIQCQVDSQVTMMFWYRQQPGQSLTLIATANQGSEATYESGFVIDKFPISRPNLTFSTLTVSNMSPEDSSIYLCSVGLDGNTEAFFGQGTRLTVV.

The CDR3 region has the DNA TGTGCCAGCAGTTACTTGAGGACTAGCGTTTCCCACGAGCAGTACTTC. Encoded protein: CASSYLRTSVSHEQYF. V usage is TRBV6-5 and J usage is TRBJ2-7; 9 nucleotides match TRBD2. The CDR3 spans 16 residues. The J segment lost 5 bases and the V segment lost 1 base, leaving 9 bases of the junction unmatched. Per germline, CDR1 MNHEY and CDR2 SVGAGI.

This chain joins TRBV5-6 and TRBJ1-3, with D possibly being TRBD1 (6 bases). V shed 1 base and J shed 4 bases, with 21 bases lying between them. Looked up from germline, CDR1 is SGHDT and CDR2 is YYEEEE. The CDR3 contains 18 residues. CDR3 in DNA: TGTGCCAGCAGCTTGCTTGGTTCAGGGGTCAAAACCGGAAACACCATATATTTT. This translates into CASSLLGSGVKTGNTIYF.

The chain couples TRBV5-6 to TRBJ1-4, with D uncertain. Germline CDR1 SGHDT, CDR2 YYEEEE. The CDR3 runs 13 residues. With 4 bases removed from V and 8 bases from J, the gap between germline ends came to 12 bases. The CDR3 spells CASSLGWEEKLFF. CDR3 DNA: TGTGCCAGCAGCCTGGGTTGGGAGGAAAAACTGTTTTTT. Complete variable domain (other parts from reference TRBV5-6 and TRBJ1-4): DAGVTQSPTHLIKTRGQQVTLRCSPKSGHDTVSWYQQALGQGPQFIFQYYEEEERQRGNFPDRFSGHQFPNYSSELNVNALLLGDSALYLCASSLGWEEKLFFGSGTQLSVL.

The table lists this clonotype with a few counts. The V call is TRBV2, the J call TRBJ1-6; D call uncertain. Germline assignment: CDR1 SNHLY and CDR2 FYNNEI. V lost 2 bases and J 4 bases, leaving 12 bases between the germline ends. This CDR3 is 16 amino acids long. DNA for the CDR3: TGTGCCAGCAGTGAACTGGCAGTTTCTTATAATTCACCCCTCCACTTT. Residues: CASSELAVSYNSPLHF.

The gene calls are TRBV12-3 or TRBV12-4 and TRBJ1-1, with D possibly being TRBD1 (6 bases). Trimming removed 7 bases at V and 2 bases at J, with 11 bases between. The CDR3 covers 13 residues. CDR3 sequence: CASILGGNTEAFF. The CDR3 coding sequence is TGTGCCAGCATCCTAGGGGGAAACACTGAAGCTTTCTTT.

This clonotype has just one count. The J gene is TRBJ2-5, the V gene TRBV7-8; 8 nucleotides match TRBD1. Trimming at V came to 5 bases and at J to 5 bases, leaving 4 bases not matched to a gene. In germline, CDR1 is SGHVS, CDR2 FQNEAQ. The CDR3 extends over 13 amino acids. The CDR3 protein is CASSDRGVETQYF. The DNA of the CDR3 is TGTGCCAGCAGCGACAGGGGAGTCGAGACCCAGTACTTC.

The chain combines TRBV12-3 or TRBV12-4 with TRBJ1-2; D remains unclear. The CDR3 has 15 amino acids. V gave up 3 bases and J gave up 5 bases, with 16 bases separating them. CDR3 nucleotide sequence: TGTGCCAGCAGTTTCTCCGCCCGGGGAGGTTATGGCTACACCTTC. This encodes CASSFSARGGYGYTF.

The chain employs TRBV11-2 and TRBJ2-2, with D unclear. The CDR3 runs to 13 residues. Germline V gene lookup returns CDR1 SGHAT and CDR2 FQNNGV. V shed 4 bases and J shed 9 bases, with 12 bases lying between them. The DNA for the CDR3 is TGTGCCAGCAGCTCCGTGGTAACCCGGGAGCTGTTTTTT. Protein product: CASSSVVTRELFF.

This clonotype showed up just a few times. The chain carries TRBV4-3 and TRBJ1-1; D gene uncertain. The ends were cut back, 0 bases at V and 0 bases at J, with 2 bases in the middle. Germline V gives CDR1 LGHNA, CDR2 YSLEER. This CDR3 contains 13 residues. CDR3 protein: CASSQEVNTEAFF. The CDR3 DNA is TGCGCCAGCAGCCAAGAGGTGAACACTGAAGCTTTCTTT.

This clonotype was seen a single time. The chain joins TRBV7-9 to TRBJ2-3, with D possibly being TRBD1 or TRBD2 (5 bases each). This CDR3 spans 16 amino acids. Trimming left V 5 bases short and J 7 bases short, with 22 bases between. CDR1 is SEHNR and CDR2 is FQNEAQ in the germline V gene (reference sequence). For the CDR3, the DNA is TGTGCCAGCAGCGGTCGGGACCGAAGGATAACCTATACGCAGTATTTT. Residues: CASSGRDRRITYTQYF.

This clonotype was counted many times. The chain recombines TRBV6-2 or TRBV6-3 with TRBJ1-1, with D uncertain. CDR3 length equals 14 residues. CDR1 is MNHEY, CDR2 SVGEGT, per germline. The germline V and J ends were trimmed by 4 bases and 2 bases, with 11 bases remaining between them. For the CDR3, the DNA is TGTGCCAGCAGTTCGGCCCTACCTAACACTGAAGCTTTCTTT. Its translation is CASSSALPNTEAFF.

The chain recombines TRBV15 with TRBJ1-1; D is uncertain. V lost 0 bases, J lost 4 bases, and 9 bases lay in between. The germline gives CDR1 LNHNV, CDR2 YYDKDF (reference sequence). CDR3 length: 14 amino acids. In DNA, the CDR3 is TGTGCCACCAGCAGAGATCCTGGATTCACTGAAGCTTTCTTT. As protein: CATSRDPGFTEAFF.

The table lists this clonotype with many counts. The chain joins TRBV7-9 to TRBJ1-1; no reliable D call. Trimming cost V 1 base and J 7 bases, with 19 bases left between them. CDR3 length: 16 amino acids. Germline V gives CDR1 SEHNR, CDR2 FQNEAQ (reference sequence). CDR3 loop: CASSLDGVGPTFEAFF. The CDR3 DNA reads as TGTGCCAGCAGCTTAGATGGGGTCGGGCCGACCTTTGAAGCTTTCTTT.

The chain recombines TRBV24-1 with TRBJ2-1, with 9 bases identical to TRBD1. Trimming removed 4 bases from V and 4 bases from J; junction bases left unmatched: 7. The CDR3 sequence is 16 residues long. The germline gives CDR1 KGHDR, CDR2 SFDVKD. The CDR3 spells CATSDRTGGLYNEQFF. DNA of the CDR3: TGTGCCACCAGTGACCGTACAGGGGGCCTATACAATGAGCAGTTCTTC.

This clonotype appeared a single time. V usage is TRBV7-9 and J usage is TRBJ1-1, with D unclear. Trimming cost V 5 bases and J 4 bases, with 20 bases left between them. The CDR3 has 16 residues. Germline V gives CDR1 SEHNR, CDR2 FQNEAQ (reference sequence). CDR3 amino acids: CASSPPGPGVATEAFF. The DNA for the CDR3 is TGTGCCAGCAGCCCCCCGGGCCCTGGGGTGGCCACTGAAGCTTTCTTT.

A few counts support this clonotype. CDR3 in DNA: TGCGCCAGCAGCAGGGGACTAGCGAGCCAGGAGCAGTACTTC. Residues: CASSRGLASQEQYF. The rearrangement links TRBV5-1 to TRBJ2-7; 10 nucleotides line up with TRBD2. This CDR3 is built from 14 residues. The germline CDR1 and CDR2 sequences are SGHRS and YFSETQ. Trimming took 4 bases from V and 7 from J; bases not matched to a gene: 8.